The 5 T cell receptor beta chains below come from one sample, sequenced in a study of cytomegalovirus exposure and HLA in healthy donors. PCR amplification relied on 60 Vbeta primers (plus 13 Jbeta primers). The repertoire was sequenced with immunoSEQ multiplex PCR; TCRdb's copy has only in-frame clones and lacks some. The sample lists around 180,000 clones; roughly 87% were seen once. Sequences were obtained from PBMCs. These receptors were obtained from a girl under two years old in good health and CMV-seronegative.

The rearrangement uses TRBV5-5 and TRBJ1-3; 8 nucleotides align to TRBD1. V gave up 2 bases and J gave up 7 bases; unmatched junction bases: 11. Germline V lookup: CDR1 SGHKS, CDR2 YYEKEE (reference sequence). This CDR3 is built from 16 residues. CDR3 sequence: CASSFGPGQEGNTIYF. CDR3 coding DNA: TGTGCCAGCAGCTTCGGACCGGGACAGGAAGGCAACACCATATATTTT.

The chain carries TRBV25-1 and TRBJ1-2, with D tentatively TRBD1 (6 bases). This CDR3 has 12 amino acids. V lost 3 bases and J lost 7, with 9 bases in between. CDR1 is MGHDK and CDR2 is SYGVNS in the germline V gene. The CDR3 sequence: CASSDRGSGYTF. CDR3 in DNA: TGTGCCAGCAGTGACAGGGGCTCTGGCTACACCTTC.

The rearrangement links TRBV7-8 to TRBJ2-3, with D perhaps matching TRBD1 (6 bases). This CDR3 spans 16 amino acids. V lost 2 bases and J lost 2, with 14 bases in between. Germline values: CDR1 SGHVS, CDR2 FQNEAQ. For the CDR3, the DNA is TGTGCCAGCAGCTTAAGACAGGACCTATTCACAGATACGCAGTATTTT. Amino acid sequence: CASSLRQDLFTDTQYF.

This CDR3 reads CATAGGPKETQYF. CDR3 coding DNA: TGTGCCACCGCGGGGGGCCCTAAAGAGACCCAGTACTTC. This rearrangement joins TRBV2 to TRBJ2-5, with TRBD2 matching over 8 bases. The V gene's germline CDR1 is SNHLY and CDR2 FYNNEI. CDR3 length: 13 residues. The V gene end was trimmed by 10 bases and the J gene end by 3 bases; junction bases not matched to a gene: 7.

This chain links TRBV18 with TRBJ1-3; D remains ambiguous. Trimming shortened V by 1 base and J by 3 bases, and 10 bases separated the two germline ends. Germline CDR1 and CDR2: KGHSH and LQKENI. CDR3 size: 15 residues. The CDR3 region has the DNA TGTGCCAGCTCACCACAGTCGGTTGGTGGAAACACCATATATTTT. Translating gives CASSPQSVGGNTIYF.